This T cell receptor beta chain was profiled in a study of T cell responses to AZD1222 COVID-19 vaccine. V dropped 3 bases and J dropped 0 bases, with 12 bases sitting between them. Looked up from germline, CDR1 is DFQATT and CDR2 is SNEGSKA (reference sequence). The CDR3 loop spans 15 amino acids. The method was immunoSEQ multiplex PCR; TCRdb's version includes in-frame clones alone and lacks a portion of them. The sample lists 120,000 to 150,000 clones, approximately 78% seen once, with about 4% in the top ten. The receptor was derived from an adult in good health. This chain uses TRBV20-1 with TRBJ2-1; D gene ambiguous. The sample was peripheral blood, taken on day 0 of MenACWY control vaccination. The CDR3: CSASEAPSSYNEQFF. The DNA for the CDR3 is TGCAGTGCTAGTGAAGCACCGAGCTCCTACAATGAGCAGTTCTTC.